The rows below give T cell receptor beta chains drawn from one sample of a study of T cell responses to AZD1222 COVID-19 vaccine. Method: immunoSEQ multiplex PCR; TCRdb's copy keeps in-frame clones and lacks some. The sample consists of nearly 110,000 clones, around 90% of them appearing once. The starting material was peripheral blood, obtained 28 days after the second AZD1222 dose. These TCRs come from an adult who received the AZD1222 COVID-19 vaccine. Each CDR3 is given with its conserved first and last residue. A D gene is named only where the DNA matches it firmly. Part of the rows lack a size; the others show once, few, many or a class for expanded clones.

clone_size: .; j_call: TRBJ2-3; d_call: TRBD1; v_call: TRBV5-1; cdr3_nt: TGCGCCAGCAGCCATGGACAGGGGGCAGTTACGCAGTATTTT; cdr3_aa: CASSHGQGAVTQYF
clone_size: once; j_call: TRBJ2-1; d_call: .; v_call: TRBV5-1; cdr3_nt: TGCGCCAGCAGCTGGCGCCCAAGGAGCGAGGGGGCCTACAATGAGCAGTTCTTC; cdr3_aa: CASSWRPRSEGAYNEQFF
clone_size: .; j_call: TRBJ2-7; d_call: .; v_call: TRBV6-5; cdr3_nt: TGTGCCACTTCCCTAAAAGGACAATCTTACGAGCAGTACTTC; cdr3_aa: CATSLKGQSYEQYF
clone_size: .; j_call: TRBJ1-2; d_call: TRBD1; v_call: TRBV5-1; cdr3_nt: TGCGCCAGCAGCGAATACCGGGACAGGGGAAACTATGGCTACACCTTC; cdr3_aa: CASSEYRDRGNYGYTF
clone_size: .; j_call: TRBJ2-7; d_call: TRBD2; v_call: TRBV20-1; cdr3_nt: TGCAGTGCTAGTTCCTTCGTAGCGGGAACCTACGAGCAGTACTTC; cdr3_aa: CSASSFVAGTYEQYF
clone_size: .; j_call: TRBJ2-2; d_call: TRBD1; v_call: TRBV29-1; cdr3_nt: TGCAGCGTTGATAAAGGGACAGGGAACACCGGGGAGCTGTTTTTT; cdr3_aa: CSVDKGTGNTGELFF
clone_size: few; j_call: TRBJ2-2; d_call: .; v_call: TRBV6-4; cdr3_nt: TGTGCCAGCAGCAACGATACCGGGGGTACCGGGGAGCTGTTTTTT; cdr3_aa: CASSNDTGGTGELFF
clone_size: .; j_call: TRBJ2-1; d_call: TRBD1; v_call: TRBV19; cdr3_nt: TGTGCCAGTAGTAGTCCGTGGACAGGGAATAATGAGCAGTTCTTC; cdr3_aa: CASSSPWTGNNEQFF
clone_size: .; j_call: TRBJ2-7; d_call: .; v_call: TRBV7-9; cdr3_nt: TGTGCCAGCAGCTTAGCCCAAGGATCGATCTACGAGCAGTACTTC; cdr3_aa: CASSLAQGSIYEQYF
clone_size: .; j_call: TRBJ1-4; d_call: .; v_call: TRBV5-6; cdr3_nt: TGTGCCAGCAAGAAGAGGGGAGCTAATGAAAAACTGTTTTTT; cdr3_aa: CASKKRGANEKLFF
clone_size: .; j_call: TRBJ2-1; d_call: TRBD1; v_call: TRBV11-2; cdr3_nt: TGTGCCAGCAGCCCTGGGACAGGGGGTGAGTTCTTC; cdr3_aa: CASSPGTGGEFF
clone_size: .; j_call: TRBJ1-6; d_call: .; v_call: TRBV29-1; cdr3_nt: TGCAGCGTTGGGACCTCGGCGTCCCTCCACTTT; cdr3_aa: CSVGTSASLHF
clone_size: .; j_call: TRBJ2-7; d_call: TRBD1; v_call: TRBV7-6; cdr3_nt: TGTGCCAGCAGCATGGGACAGAACTACGAGCAGTACTTC; cdr3_aa: CASSMGQNYEQYF
clone_size: .; j_call: TRBJ2-3; d_call: .; v_call: TRBV6-5; cdr3_nt: TGTGCCAGCAGTACGACTAGGACTAGCACAGATACGCAGTATTTT; cdr3_aa: CASSTTRTSTDTQYF
clone_size: .; j_call: TRBJ1-1; d_call: .; v_call: TRBV19; cdr3_nt: TGTGCCAGTACCTTCTACGGGCAGTCGAACACTGAAGCTTTCTTT; cdr3_aa: CASTFYGQSNTEAFF
clone_size: .; j_call: TRBJ1-1; d_call: TRBD1; v_call: TRBV14; cdr3_nt: TGTGCCAGCAGCCTTACAGGGGGCCGAACTGAAGCTTTCTTT; cdr3_aa: CASSLTGGRTEAFF
clone_size: .; j_call: TRBJ2-1; d_call: .; v_call: TRBV19; cdr3_nt: TGTGCCAGTAGCCCCTGGGGTGCTTACAATGAGCAGTTCTTC; cdr3_aa: CASSPWGAYNEQFF
clone_size: .; j_call: TRBJ2-5; d_call: TRBD1; v_call: TRBV5-4; cdr3_nt: TGTGCCAGCAGCCCAGACAGGGATGAGACCCAGTACTTC; cdr3_aa: CASSPDRDETQYF
clone_size: .; j_call: TRBJ1-1; d_call: .; v_call: TRBV5-1; cdr3_nt: TGCGCCAGCAGCTTGCCAGGGGTAGACACTGAAGCTTTCTTT; cdr3_aa: CASSLPGVDTEAFF
clone_size: .; j_call: TRBJ2-7; d_call: TRBD1; v_call: TRBV27; cdr3_nt: TGTGCCAGCAGTTTAGCTCCCCGACAGGGACGCTACGAGCAGTACTTC; cdr3_aa: CASSLAPRQGRYEQYF
clone_size: .; j_call: TRBJ2-4; d_call: TRBD2; v_call: TRBV11-3; cdr3_nt: TGTGCCAGCAGCTTGAGCGGGAGTACCGACATTCAGTACTTC; cdr3_aa: CASSLSGSTDIQYF
clone_size: .; j_call: TRBJ1-2; d_call: .; v_call: TRBV14; cdr3_nt: TGTGCCAGCAGCCAAGTTATAGGGTCCGTGAATGGCTACACCTTC; cdr3_aa: CASSQVIGSVNGYTF
clone_size: .; j_call: TRBJ1-5; d_call: .; v_call: TRBV6-5; cdr3_nt: TGTGCCAGCAGGCCAGGGTTCTATAGCAATCAGCCCCAGCATTTT; cdr3_aa: CASRPGFYSNQPQHF
clone_size: .; j_call: TRBJ1-1; d_call: .; v_call: TRBV28; cdr3_nt: TGTGCCAGCAGTCTAGCGCCGGAGGGGGGCTACACTGAAGCTTTCTTT; cdr3_aa: CASSLAPEGGYTEAFF
clone_size: .; j_call: TRBJ1-4; d_call: .; v_call: TRBV5-6; cdr3_nt: TGTGCCAGCAGCTTGGCCGGAAAACTGTTTTTT; cdr3_aa: CASSLAGKLFF
clone_size: .; j_call: TRBJ1-4; d_call: TRBD1; v_call: TRBV7-9; cdr3_nt: TGTGCCAGCAGCACCGTAGACAGGGGCTATGAAAAACTGTTTTTT; cdr3_aa: CASSTVDRGYEKLFF
clone_size: .; j_call: TRBJ2-7; d_call: .; v_call: TRBV6-5; cdr3_nt: TGTGCCAGCAGTTACCGGGGTACTTTCTACGAGCAGTACTTC; cdr3_aa: CASSYRGTFYEQYF
clone_size: .; j_call: TRBJ1-2; d_call: TRBD1; v_call: TRBV7-2; cdr3_nt: TGTGCCAGCAGCTTAGTGGGCAGGGGGGATGGCTACACCTTC; cdr3_aa: CASSLVGRGDGYTF
clone_size: .; j_call: TRBJ1-1; d_call: TRBD1; v_call: TRBV19; cdr3_nt: TGTGCCAGTACCCCCAGGGGGGTCCCTGAAGCTTTCTTT; cdr3_aa: CASTPRGVPEAFF
clone_size: .; j_call: TRBJ1-1; d_call: .; v_call: TRBV19; cdr3_nt: TGTGCCAGTAGTATAGGAGGACGGTCCAGTGTCACTGAAGCTTTCTTT; cdr3_aa: CASSIGGRSSVTEAFF
clone_size: .; j_call: TRBJ2-3; d_call: .; v_call: TRBV6-4; cdr3_nt: TGTGCCAGCAGTGACTCGAGTGGGGGTCCGAAGAAGAATACGCAGTATTTT; cdr3_aa: CASSDSSGGPKKNTQYF
clone_size: .; j_call: TRBJ1-1; d_call: .; v_call: TRBV7-2; cdr3_nt: TGTGCCAGCAGCCCCTACAGGGACACTGAAGCTTTCTTT; cdr3_aa: CASSPYRDTEAFF
clone_size: .; j_call: TRBJ1-4; d_call: .; v_call: TRBV28; cdr3_nt: TGTGCCAGCAGTTTAGGGGGCAGGGGTGAAAAACTGTTTTTT; cdr3_aa: CASSLGGRGEKLFF
clone_size: .; j_call: TRBJ2-7; d_call: TRBD1; v_call: TRBV9; cdr3_nt: TGTGCCAGCAGCCGGGACAGCGCGCAGACCTACGAGCAGTACTTC; cdr3_aa: CASSRDSAQTYEQYF
clone_size: .; j_call: TRBJ2-2; d_call: TRBD1; v_call: TRBV30; cdr3_nt: TGTGCCTGGAGTGTACTTAAGGGGGCAAACACCGGGGAGCTGTTTTTT; cdr3_aa: CAWSVLKGANTGELFF
clone_size: few; j_call: TRBJ1-5; d_call: .; v_call: TRBV30; cdr3_nt: TGTGCCTGGAGTCGGACAGTTGATAGCAATCAGCCCCAGCATTTT; cdr3_aa: CAWSRTVDSNQPQHF
clone_size: .; j_call: TRBJ2-7; d_call: .; v_call: TRBV29-1; cdr3_nt: TGCAGCGTTGAAACAGGCGGCGAGCAGTACTTC; cdr3_aa: CSVETGGEQYF
clone_size: .; j_call: TRBJ1-1; d_call: TRBD1; v_call: TRBV10-3; cdr3_nt: TGTGCCATCTCCGGGACAGGGGGCGTCCTGAGGAACACTGAAGCTTTCTTT; cdr3_aa: CAISGTGGVLRNTEAFF
clone_size: .; j_call: TRBJ2-2; d_call: .; v_call: TRBV3-1/TRBV3-2; cdr3_nt: TGTGCCAGCGGAGGGGGGAACACCGGGGAGCTGTTTTTT; cdr3_aa: CASGGGNTGELFF
clone_size: .; j_call: TRBJ2-5; d_call: .; v_call: TRBV28; cdr3_nt: TGTGCCAGCAGTCCTCCCAGGGGTGGAGAGACCCAGTACTTC; cdr3_aa: CASSPPRGGETQYF
clone_size: .; j_call: TRBJ2-7; d_call: TRBD1; v_call: TRBV7-9; cdr3_nt: TGTGCCAGCAGCTTGCCGGACAGGGGAGAATACGAGCAGTACTTC; cdr3_aa: CASSLPDRGEYEQYF
clone_size: .; j_call: TRBJ2-7; d_call: .; v_call: TRBV12-3/TRBV12-4; cdr3_nt: TGTGCCAGCAGTTTGGGCGACTACGAGCAGTACTTC; cdr3_aa: CASSLGDYEQYF
clone_size: .; j_call: TRBJ2-4; d_call: TRBD2; v_call: TRBV28; cdr3_nt: TGTGCCAGCAGTTTTAGAGCGGGGGGACACATTCAGTACTTC; cdr3_aa: CASSFRAGGHIQYF
clone_size: .; j_call: TRBJ2-7; d_call: .; v_call: TRBV4-2; cdr3_nt: TGTGCCAGCAGCCAAGTGGAGGGGGCACACGAGCAGTACTTC; cdr3_aa: CASSQVEGAHEQYF
clone_size: .; j_call: TRBJ1-2; d_call: .; v_call: TRBV19; cdr3_nt: TGTGCCAGTAGTAAAGGGGCAGGGCCTGAGGACTATGGCTACACCTTC; cdr3_aa: CASSKGAGPEDYGYTF
clone_size: .; j_call: TRBJ2-7; d_call: .; v_call: TRBV12-3/TRBV12-4; cdr3_nt: TGTGCCAGCAGTCCAGGGACAGCGGGGGAGCAGTACTTC; cdr3_aa: CASSPGTAGEQYF
clone_size: .; j_call: TRBJ1-5; d_call: .; v_call: TRBV4-2; cdr3_nt: TGTGCCAGCAGCCAAGAATCCCGCTTTGATCAGCCCCAGCATTTT; cdr3_aa: CASSQESRFDQPQHF